Below, 10 T cell receptor beta chains from the same sample are listed, as sequenced in a study of vaccination effects on CD4 cells after COVID-19. The culture ran for 10 to 11 days, and then CD4+ T cells were isolated. Method: immunoSEQ multiplex PCR; TCRdb's copy keeps in-frame clones and lacks some. The sample lists approximately 45,000 clones, about 76% seen once, with 10% to 15% in the top ten. Which antigens these TCRs recognize remains unknown. Sequenced here: CD4+ T cells from PBMCs cultured without peptide, sampled before COVID-19 vaccination. The receptors stem from a human donor who had a prior SARS-CoV-2 infection.

This clone was picked up a small number of times. The CDR3 nucleotides are TGCGCCAGCAGCTTGGCAGGGAAAGAGACCCAGTACTTC. Translating gives CASSLAGKETQYF. The J gene is TRBJ2-5, the V gene TRBV5-1, with D possibly TRBD1 on 5 matching bases. This CDR3 region has 13 residues. The V gene's germline CDR1 is SGHRS and CDR2 YFSETQ. Trimming took 0 bases from V and 3 from J, leaving 6 bases between them.

This clone has just a few counts. DNA of the CDR3: TGTGCCAGCTCACGACCTGCGACAGGGCGGTACACAGATACGCAGTATTTT. The encoded protein is CASSRPATGRYTDTQYF. The V call is TRBV18, the J call TRBJ2-3; 7 bases line up with TRBD1. This CDR3 contains 17 residues. V was clipped by 4 bases and J by 2 bases; unmatched bases: 12. The germline CDR1 and CDR2 sequences are KGHSH and LQKENI.

The V gene is TRBV6-2 or TRBV6-3, the J gene TRBJ2-1, with TRBD2 matching over 12 bases. CDR1 and CDR2 from the germline V gene are MNHEY and SVGEGT. The ends lost 0 bases at V and 3 bases at J; junction bases unmatched: 9. The CDR3 extends over 19 amino acids. The CDR3 is CASSYSASGRAFSYNEQFF. The CDR3 nucleotides read TGTGCCAGCAGTTACTCGGCTAGCGGGAGGGCCTTTAGCTACAATGAGCAGTTCTTC.

This clone was counted between two and nine times. The V and J genes are TRBV30 and TRBJ1-5; no firm D call. The V gene lost 4 bases and the J gene lost 6 bases, with 13 bases spanning the gap. There are 13 residues in the CDR3. Germline CDR1 is GTSNPN and CDR2 is SVGIG (reference sequence). The CDR3 DNA sequence: TGTGCCTGGAATTTAAGGGCGGCTCAGCCCCAGCATTTT. Protein product: CAWNLRAAQPQHF.

This chain connects TRBV6-2 or TRBV6-3 to TRBJ2-7, with D possibly being TRBD1 (6 bases). V was cut by 2 bases and J by 0 bases, with 17 bases left in between. Germline values: CDR1 MNHEY, CDR2 SVGEGT. This CDR3 is built from 17 residues. Here the CDR3 DNA reads TGTGCCAGCAGTTACGGTGGACAGACAAAAAGCTCCTACGAGCAGTACTTC. Encoded protein: CASSYGGQTKSSYEQYF.

The CDR3 spells CASSQGELAETQYF. CDR3 in DNA: TGCGCCAGCAGCCAAGGGGAGCTAGCCGAGACCCAGTACTTC. The gene calls are TRBV4-1 and TRBJ2-5; weak D call: TRBD2 (5 bases). Per the germline V gene, CDR1 is MGHRA and CDR2 is YSYEKL. V lost 1 base to trimming and J lost 5 bases, with 11 bases between them. There are 14 residues in the CDR3.

CDR3 residues: CASSFTRQAEDEAFF. The CDR3 DNA follows: TGTGCCAGCAGCTTTACTCGACAGGCCGAAGATGAAGCTTTCTTT. The chain has TRBV13 and TRBJ1-1; perhaps TRBD1 as D (6 bases). Germline loops: CDR1 PRHDT, CDR2 FYEKMQ (reference sequence). This CDR3 is built from 15 residues. Deletions cut 3 bases from V and 7 bases from J, with 18 bases between. Full variable domain (rest looked up from reference TRBV13 and TRBJ1-1): AAGVIQSPRHLIKEKRETATLKCYPIPRHDTVYWYQQGPGQDPQFLISFYEKMQSDKGSIPDRFSAQQFSDYHSELNMSSLELGDSALYFCASSFTRQAEDEAFFGQGTRLTVV.

The V gene is TRBV11-3, the J gene TRBJ1-2; D ambiguous. V was shortened by 4 bases and J by 7 bases, with 10 bases between the two germline ends. CDR3 length equals 12 residues. The germline V gene has CDR1 SGHNT and CDR2 YENEEA. The CDR3 loop is CASSSRLSGYTF. In DNA form, the CDR3 reads TGTGCCAGCAGCTCGCGGCTCAGTGGCTACACCTTC.

The V call is TRBV5-1, the J call TRBJ2-1, with 11 bases identical to TRBD2. The CDR3 is made up of 16 amino acids. From germline, CDR1 is SGHRS and CDR2 YFSETQ. V lost 0 bases, J lost 6 bases, and 5 bases stayed unmatched. The CDR3 DNA reads as TGCGCCAGCAGCTTGGGTCTAGCGGGAGGCCTCAATGAGCAGTTCTTC. It is translated as CASSLGLAGGLNEQFF.

The V call is TRBV18, the J call TRBJ1-2; D may be TRBD1 (5 bases). The V gene lost 3 bases and the J gene lost 7 bases, with 15 bases spanning the gap. The CDR3 has 14 residues. Germline CDR1 KGHSH, CDR2 LQKENI. The CDR3 reads CASSPVRDGSGYTF. CDR3 nucleotide sequence: TGTGCCAGCTCACCGGTCAGGGATGGGAGTGGCTACACCTTC.